This T cell receptor (beta chain) originates from a study of blood T cell repertoires in COVID-19. Study-level background: COVID-19 samples, acute and convalescent, were from the United States, Italy and Spain. PBMCs, B-cell-depleted T cells, or T cells provided the cDNA or gDNA that made up the material.

Deletions cut 4 bases from V and 2 bases from J, with 21 bases between. Germline V gene data show CDR1 as MNHEY and CDR2 as SMNVEV (reference sequence). This CDR3 is 17 amino acids long. Methods used by the authors: Reference gene primer amplification yielded estimated nucleated cell counts. Clones were sequenced by immunoSEQ multiplex PCR, and TCRdb holds only the in-frame ones, with some missing. D and trimming were read from the DNA, whereas the V and J calls and clone size are those reported in that table. The sample yields about 170,000 clones, about 74% seen once. The chain has TRBV27 and TRBJ2-7; D is perhaps TRBD2 (6 bases). This TCR came from a woman at least 80 years old with acute or convalescent COVID-19. Sequences were obtained from peripheral blood. The CDR3 reads CASSSKIRTGEAYEQYF. DNA for the CDR3: TGTGCCAGCAGTTCAAAAATTCGGACGGGGGAAGCCTACGAGCAGTACTTC.